This TCR beta chain was sequenced during a study of control samples from healthy donors and cancer patients. Produced via immunoSEQ multiplex PCR; TCRdb's table is partial and in-frame only. The sample holds about 150,000 clones, about 94% seen once. The sequence was collected from a middle-aged man in good health. Sequenced input: blood.

This CDR3 is CASRGTGGPNEQFF. CDR3 in DNA: TGTGCCAGCAGAGGGACAGGGGGGCCGAATGAGCAGTTCTTC. V usage is TRBV11-2 and J usage is TRBJ2-1, with TRBD1 matching over 11 bases. CDR3 length equals 14 residues. The J segment lost 7 bases and the V segment lost 6 bases, leaving 5 bases of the junction unmatched. Per germline, CDR1 SGHAT and CDR2 FQNNGV.